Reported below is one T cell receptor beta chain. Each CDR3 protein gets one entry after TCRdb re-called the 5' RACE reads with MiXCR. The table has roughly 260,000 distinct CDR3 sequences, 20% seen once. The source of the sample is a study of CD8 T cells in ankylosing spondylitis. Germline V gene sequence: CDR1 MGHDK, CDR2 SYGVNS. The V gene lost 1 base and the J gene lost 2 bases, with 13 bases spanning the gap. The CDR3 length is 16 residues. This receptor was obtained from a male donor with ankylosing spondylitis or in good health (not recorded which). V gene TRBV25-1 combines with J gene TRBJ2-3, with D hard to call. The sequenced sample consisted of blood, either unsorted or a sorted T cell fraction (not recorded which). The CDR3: CASSESEREVTDTQYF. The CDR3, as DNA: TGTGCCAGCAGTGAATCAGAGAGAGAGGTCACAGATACGCAGTATTTT.